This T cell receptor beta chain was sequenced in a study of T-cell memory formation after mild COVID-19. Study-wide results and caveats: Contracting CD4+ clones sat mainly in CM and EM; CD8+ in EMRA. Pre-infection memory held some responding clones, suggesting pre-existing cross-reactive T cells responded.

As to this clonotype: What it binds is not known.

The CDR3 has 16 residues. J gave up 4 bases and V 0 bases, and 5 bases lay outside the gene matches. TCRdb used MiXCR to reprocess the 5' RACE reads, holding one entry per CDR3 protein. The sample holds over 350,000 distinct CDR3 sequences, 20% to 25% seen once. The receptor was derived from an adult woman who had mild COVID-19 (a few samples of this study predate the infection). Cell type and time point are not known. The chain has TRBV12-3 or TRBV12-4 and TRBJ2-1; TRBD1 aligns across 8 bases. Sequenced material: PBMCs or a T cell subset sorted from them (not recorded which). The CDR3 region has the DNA TGTGCCAGCAGTTTAGCGACAGGGGTCTTTTACAATGAGCAGTTCTTC. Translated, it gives CASSLATGVFYNEQFF.